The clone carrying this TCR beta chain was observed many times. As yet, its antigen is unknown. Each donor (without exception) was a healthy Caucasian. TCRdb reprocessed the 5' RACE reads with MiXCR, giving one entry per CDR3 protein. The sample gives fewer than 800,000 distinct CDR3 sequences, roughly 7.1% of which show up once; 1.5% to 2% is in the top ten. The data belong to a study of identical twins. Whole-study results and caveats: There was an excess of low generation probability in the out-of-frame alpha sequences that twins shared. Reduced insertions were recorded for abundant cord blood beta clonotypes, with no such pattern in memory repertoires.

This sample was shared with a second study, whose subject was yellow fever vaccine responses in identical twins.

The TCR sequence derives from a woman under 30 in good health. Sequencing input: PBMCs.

CDR3 nucleotide sequence: TGTGCCAGCAGTTTAGGGCAGGGGTTCTACGAGCAGTACGTC. It yields the protein CASSLGQGFYEQYV. This sequence joins TRBV12-3 or TRBV12-4 and TRBJ2-7, with TRBD1 as a possible D gene (6 bases). V lost 1 base and J 3 bases, leaving 10 bases between the germline ends. The CDR3 contains 14 residues.